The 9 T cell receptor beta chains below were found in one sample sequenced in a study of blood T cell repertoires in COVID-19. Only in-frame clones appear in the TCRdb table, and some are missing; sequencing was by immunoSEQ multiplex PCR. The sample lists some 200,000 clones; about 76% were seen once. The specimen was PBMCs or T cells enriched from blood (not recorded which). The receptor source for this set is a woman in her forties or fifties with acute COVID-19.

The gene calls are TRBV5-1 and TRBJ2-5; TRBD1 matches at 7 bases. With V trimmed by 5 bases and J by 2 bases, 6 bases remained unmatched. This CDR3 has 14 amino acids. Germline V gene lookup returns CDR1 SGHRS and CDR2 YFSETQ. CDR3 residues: CASRPGTVQETQYF. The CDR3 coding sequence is TGCGCCAGCAGGCCCGGGACAGTACAAGAGACCCAGTACTTC.

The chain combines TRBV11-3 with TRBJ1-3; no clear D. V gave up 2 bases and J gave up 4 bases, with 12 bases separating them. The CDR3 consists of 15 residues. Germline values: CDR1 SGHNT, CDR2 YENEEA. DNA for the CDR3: TGTGCCAGCAGCTTAAATCTGGGCGCCGGAAACACCATATATTTT. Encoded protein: CASSLNLGAGNTIYF.

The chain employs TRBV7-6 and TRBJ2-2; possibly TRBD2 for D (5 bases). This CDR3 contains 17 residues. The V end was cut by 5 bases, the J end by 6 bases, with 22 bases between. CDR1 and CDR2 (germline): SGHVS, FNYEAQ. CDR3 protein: CASSEAGGIASAGELFF. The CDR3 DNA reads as TGTGCCAGCAGCGAGGCGGGTGGCATCGCGTCGGCCGGGGAGCTGTTTTTT.

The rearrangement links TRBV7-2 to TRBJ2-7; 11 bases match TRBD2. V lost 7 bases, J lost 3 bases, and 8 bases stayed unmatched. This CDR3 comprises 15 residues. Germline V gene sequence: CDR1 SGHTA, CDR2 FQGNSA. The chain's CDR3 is CASTGRLAGRYEQYF. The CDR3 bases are TGTGCCAGCACCGGGAGACTAGCGGGACGCTACGAGCAGTACTTC.

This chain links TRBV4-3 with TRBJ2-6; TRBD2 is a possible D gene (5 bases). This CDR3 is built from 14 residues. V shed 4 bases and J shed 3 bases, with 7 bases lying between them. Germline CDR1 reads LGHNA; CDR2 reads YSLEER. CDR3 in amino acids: CASSRAGGANVLTF. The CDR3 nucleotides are TGCGCCAGCAGCCGGGCGGGTGGGGCCAACGTCCTGACTTTC.

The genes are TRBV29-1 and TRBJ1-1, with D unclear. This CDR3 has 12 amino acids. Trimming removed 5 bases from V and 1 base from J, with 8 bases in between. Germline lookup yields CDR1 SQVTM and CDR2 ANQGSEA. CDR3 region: CSVNPRNTEAFF. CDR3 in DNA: TGCAGCGTTAACCCGAGGAACACTGAAGCTTTCTTT.

The CDR3 is CASSFTFPREQFF. The CDR3 DNA is TGCGCCAGCAGCTTCACCTTTCCACGGGAGCAGTTCTTC. The V call is TRBV5-1, the J call TRBJ2-1, with D unclear. Germline CDR1 and CDR2: SGHRS and YFSETQ. V was trimmed by 2 bases and J by 10 bases, leaving 13 bases between them. CDR3 length: 13 residues.

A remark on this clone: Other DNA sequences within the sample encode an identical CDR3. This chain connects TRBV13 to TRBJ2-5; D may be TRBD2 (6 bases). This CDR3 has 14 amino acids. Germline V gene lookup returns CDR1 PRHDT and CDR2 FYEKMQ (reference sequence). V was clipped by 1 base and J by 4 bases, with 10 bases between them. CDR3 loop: CASSLAGGGETQYF. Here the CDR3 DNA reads TGTGCCAGCAGCTTAGCCGGGGGAGGAGAGACCCAGTACTTC.

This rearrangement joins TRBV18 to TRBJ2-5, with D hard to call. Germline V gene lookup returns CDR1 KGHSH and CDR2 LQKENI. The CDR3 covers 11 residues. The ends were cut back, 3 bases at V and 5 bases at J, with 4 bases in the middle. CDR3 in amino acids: CASSPGETQYF. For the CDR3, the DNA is TGTGCCAGCTCACCCGGGGAGACCCAGTACTTC.